The 2 T cell receptor beta chains in this list originate from one sample, sequenced in a study of blood T cell repertoires in COVID-19. Assay used: immunoSEQ multiplex PCR; TCRdb lists only in-frame clones, some missing. The sample lists 95,000 to 150,000 clones, 75% to 90% occurring once. The specimen was peripheral blood. These receptor sequences come from a man aged 40-49 years with acute or convalescent COVID-19.

The V and J genes are TRBV5-5 and TRBJ1-1; 7 bases match TRBD1. Germline CDR1 is SGHKS and CDR2 is YYEKEE (reference sequence). The CDR3 has 14 amino acids. The V gene end was trimmed by 5 bases and the J gene end by 1 base; junction bases not matched to a gene: 5. The CDR3 sequence is CASSNRGSNTEAFF. The CDR3 bases are TGTGCCAGCAGTAACAGGGGATCGAACACTGAAGCTTTCTTT.

The chain couples TRBV29-1 to TRBJ1-1; 9 bases map to TRBD1. Trimming took 6 bases from V and 5 from J; bases not matched to a gene: 7. The CDR3 has 13 residues. In germline, CDR1 is SQVTM, CDR2 ANQGSEA. The CDR3 is CSVDRGAMTEAFF. Written as DNA, the CDR3 is TGCAGCGTGGACAGGGGTGCGATGACTGAAGCTTTCTTT.